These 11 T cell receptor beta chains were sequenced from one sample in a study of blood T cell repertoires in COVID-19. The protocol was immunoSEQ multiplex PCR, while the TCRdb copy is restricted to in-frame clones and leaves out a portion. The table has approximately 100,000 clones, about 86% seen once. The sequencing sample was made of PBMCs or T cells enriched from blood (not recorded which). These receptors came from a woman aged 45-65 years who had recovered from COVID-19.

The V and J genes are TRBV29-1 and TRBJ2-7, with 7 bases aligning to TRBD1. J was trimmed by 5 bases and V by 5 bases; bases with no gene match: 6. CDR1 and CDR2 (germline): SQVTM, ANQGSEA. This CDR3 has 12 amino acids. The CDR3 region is CSVRQGWNEQYF. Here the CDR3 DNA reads TGCAGCGTTCGACAGGGCTGGAACGAGCAGTACTTC.

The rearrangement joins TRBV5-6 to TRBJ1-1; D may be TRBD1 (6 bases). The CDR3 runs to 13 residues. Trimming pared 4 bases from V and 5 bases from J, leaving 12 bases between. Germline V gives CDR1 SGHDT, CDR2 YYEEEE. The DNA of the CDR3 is TGTGCCAGCAGCGCAGGGAGGGGGACTGAAGCTTTCTTT. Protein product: CASSAGRGTEAFF.

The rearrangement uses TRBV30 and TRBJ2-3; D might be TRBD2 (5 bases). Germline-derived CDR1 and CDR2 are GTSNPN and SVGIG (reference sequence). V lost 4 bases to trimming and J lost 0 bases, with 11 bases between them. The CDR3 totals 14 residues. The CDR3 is CAWTTGLSTDTQYF. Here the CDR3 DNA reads TGTGCCTGGACTACCGGACTTAGCACAGATACGCAGTATTTT. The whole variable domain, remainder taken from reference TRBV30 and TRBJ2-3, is SQTIHQWPATLVQPVGSPLSLECTVEGTSNPNLYWYRQAAGRGLQLLFYSVGIGQISSEVPQNLSASRPQDRQFILSSKKLLLSDSGFYLCAWTTGLSTDTQYFGPGTRLTVL.

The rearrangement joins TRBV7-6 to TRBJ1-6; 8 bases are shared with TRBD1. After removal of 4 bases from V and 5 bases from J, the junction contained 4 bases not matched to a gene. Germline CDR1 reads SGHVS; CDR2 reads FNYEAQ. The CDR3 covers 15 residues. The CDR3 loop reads CASSSQGANNSPLHF. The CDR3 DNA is TGTGCCAGCAGCTCTCAGGGGGCAAATAATTCACCCCTCCACTTT.

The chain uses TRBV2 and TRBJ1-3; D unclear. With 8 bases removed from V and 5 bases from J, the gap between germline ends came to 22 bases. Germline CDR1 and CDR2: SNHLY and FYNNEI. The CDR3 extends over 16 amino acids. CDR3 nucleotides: TGTGCCAGCCAGTCTCTGGATACCCTCGGGAGAAACACCATATATTTT. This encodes CASQSLDTLGRNTIYF.

The CDR3 spells CASSLQGPYGYTF. CDR3 DNA sequence: TGTGCCAGCAGTCTACAGGGCCCCTATGGCTACACCTTC. This chain uses TRBV28 with TRBJ1-2; the D gene is possibly TRBD1 (6 bases). The CDR3 runs 13 residues. Per germline, CDR1 MDHEN and CDR2 SYDVKM. With 5 bases removed from V and 4 bases from J, the gap between germline ends came to 11 bases.

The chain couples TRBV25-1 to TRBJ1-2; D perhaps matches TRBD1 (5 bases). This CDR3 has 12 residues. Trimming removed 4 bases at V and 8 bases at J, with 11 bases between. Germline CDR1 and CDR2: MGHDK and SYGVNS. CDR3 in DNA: TGTGCCAGCAGTGGTTCCGGGGGGGGCTACACCTTC. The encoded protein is CASSGSGGGYTF.

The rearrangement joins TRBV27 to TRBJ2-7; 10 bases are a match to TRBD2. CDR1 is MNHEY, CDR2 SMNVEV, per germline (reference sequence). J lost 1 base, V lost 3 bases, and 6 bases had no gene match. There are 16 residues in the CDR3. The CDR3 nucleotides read TGTGCCAGCAGTTTGGTGTCTAGCGGGAGATCCTACGAGCAGTACTTC. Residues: CASSLVSSGRSYEQYF.

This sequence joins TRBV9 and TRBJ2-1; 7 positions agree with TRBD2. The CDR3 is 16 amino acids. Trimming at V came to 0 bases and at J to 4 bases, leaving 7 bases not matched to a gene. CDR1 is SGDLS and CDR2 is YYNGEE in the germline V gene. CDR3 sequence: CASSVVASGLYNEQFF. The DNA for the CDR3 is TGTGCCAGCAGCGTAGTGGCTAGCGGATTATACAATGAGCAGTTCTTC.

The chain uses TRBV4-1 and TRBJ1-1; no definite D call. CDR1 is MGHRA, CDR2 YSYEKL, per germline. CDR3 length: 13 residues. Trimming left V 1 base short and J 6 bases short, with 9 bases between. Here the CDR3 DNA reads TGCGCCAGCAGCCAAGTTGTTGAGCCTGAAGCTTTCTTT. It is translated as CASSQVVEPEAFF.

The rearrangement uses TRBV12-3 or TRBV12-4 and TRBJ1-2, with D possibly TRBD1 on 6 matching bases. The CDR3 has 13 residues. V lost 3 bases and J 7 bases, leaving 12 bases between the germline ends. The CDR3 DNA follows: TGTGCCAGCAGTTTCCTACAGGGCTCTGGCTACACCTTC. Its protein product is CASSFLQGSGYTF.